A single T cell receptor (beta chain) is shown here with its context. Its target is unknown. The CDR3 runs to 16 residues. Germline V gene lookup returns CDR1 KGHSH and CDR2 LQKENI. The ends lost 0 bases at V and 6 bases at J; junction bases unmatched: 4. This entry belongs to a study of cytomegalovirus exposure and HLA in healthy donors. Vbeta (60) and Jbeta (13) primers were used in the PCR. Only in-frame clones appear in the TCRdb table, and some are missing; sequencing was by immunoSEQ multiplex PCR. The table has around 130,000 clones, around 71% seen once; the top ten hold about 2.6%. Regarding the study as a whole: As a later analysis showed, several of the most significant clusters appeared to be linked to common viral pathogens.

V usage is TRBV18 and J usage is TRBJ2-1; 11 positions agree with TRBD2. Specimen: PBMCs. This clonotype originated in a woman aged 55-70 years in good health and CMV-seropositive. Here the CDR3 reads CASSPPALAGGNEQFF. DNA of the CDR3: TGTGCCAGCTCACCACCTGCGCTAGCGGGGGGCAATGAGCAGTTCTTC.